These T cell receptor beta chains were read from a single sample in a study of shared clonotypes between healthy human individuals. TCRdb's copy holds only in-frame clones and misses some; the assay was immunoSEQ multiplex PCR. The data hold a few million clones, with about 92% observed a single time. Sequenced material: naive CD4+ T cells sorted from blood. The receptors derive from a man younger than 35 in good health. The CDR3 runs from the conserved cysteine through the conserved F or W. D genes are given only for firm matches. Size is omitted from some rows. Given values are once, few, many or a class for expanded clones.

v_gene,j_gene,abundance,d_gene,CDR3aa,CDR3nt
TRBV27,TRBJ1-5,NA,NA,CASRQGLGNQPQHF,TGTGCCAGCAGACAGGGCTTGGGCAATCAGCCCCAGCATTTT
TRBV5-4,TRBJ2-2,NA,NA,CASSLLLGGTGELFF,TGTGCCAGCAGCTTACTATTGGGTGGAACCGGGGAGCTGTTTTTT
TRBV13,TRBJ2-2,NA,NA,CASSLSGHTGELFF,TGTGCCAGCAGCTTATCCGGGCACACCGGGGAGCTGTTTTTT
TRBV18,TRBJ1-1,NA,NA,CASSPRQDPNTEAFF,TGTGCCAGCTCACCACGACAGGACCCGAACACTGAAGCTTTCTTT
TRBV9,TRBJ1-1,NA,NA,CASSLLGGGDTEAFF,TGTGCCAGCAGCCTCCTGGGGGGGGGCGACACTGAAGCTTTCTTT
TRBV11-2,TRBJ2-7,NA,NA,CASSLGFRGANEQYF,TGTGCCAGCAGCTTGGGTTTCAGGGGGGCGAACGAGCAGTACTTC
TRBV4-3,TRBJ2-7,NA,TRBD2,CASSQDGSGKDEQYF,TGCGCCAGCAGCCAAGACGGAAGCGGGAAAGACGAGCAGTACTTC
TRBV30,TRBJ2-2,NA,TRBD1,CAYSGTGNTGELFF,TGTGCCTACTCCGGGACAGGGAACACCGGGGAGCTGTTTTTT
TRBV6-4,TRBJ2-7,few,TRBD1,CASSAPGSGTGGGEQYF,TGTGCCAGCAGTGCACCGGGATCTGGGACAGGGGGAGGCGAGCAGTACTTC
TRBV18,TRBJ2-5,NA,TRBD2,CASSSIILAGEETQYF,TGTGCCAGCTCATCGATTATACTAGCGGGGGAAGAGACCCAGTACTTC
TRBV7-9,TRBJ2-1,NA,NA,CASSLVGGRTYNEQFF,TGTGCCAGCAGCTTAGTAGGAGGGCGCACCTACAATGAGCAGTTCTTC
TRBV7-2,TRBJ2-3,NA,TRBD2,CASSLSLAGGRSVTQYF,TGTGCCAGCAGCTTATCCCTAGCGGGAGGAAGATCAGTTACGCAGTATTTT
TRBV5-1,TRBJ2-3,NA,NA,CASSLRSWQGGTDTQYF,TGCGCCAGCAGCTTAAGGTCTTGGCAGGGGGGAACAGATACGCAGTATTTT
TRBV6-1,TRBJ1-3,NA,NA,CASSGARSGENTIYF,TGTGCCAGCAGTGGGGCTCGGAGCGGAGAAAACACCATATATTTT
TRBV18,TRBJ2-6,NA,TRBD1,CASSPWGQISSGANVLTF,TGTGCCAGCTCACCTTGGGGACAGATAAGCTCTGGGGCCAACGTCCTGACTTTC
TRBV30,TRBJ2-3,NA,NA,CAWAVYLADTQYF,TGTGCCTGGGCGGTATATTTAGCAGATACGCAGTATTTT
TRBV5-6,TRBJ1-4,NA,NA,CASGSRVNEKLFF,TGTGCCAGCGGATCGAGGGTTAATGAAAAACTGTTTTTT
TRBV7-9,TRBJ1-6,NA,TRBD1,CASSLGTDNSPLHF,TGTGCCAGCAGCTTGGGGACAGATAATTCACCCCTCCACTTT
TRBV6-5,TRBJ2-7,once,NA,CASSPPRRSEQYF,TGTGCCAGCAGTCCCCCCCGTCGTAGCGAGCAGTACTTC
TRBV19,TRBJ2-1,NA,NA,CASMSWLGDSNEQFF,TGTGCCAGTATGTCCTGGCTGGGTGATTCGAATGAGCAGTTCTTC
TRBV7-9,TRBJ2-2,NA,NA,CASSLPYVQLATGELFF,TGTGCCAGCAGCTTACCGTACGTACAACTCGCCACCGGGGAGCTGTTTTTT
TRBV2,TRBJ1-4,NA,NA,CASSGGAGATNEKLFF,TGTGCCAGCAGTGGCGGGGCCGGAGCAACTAATGAAAAACTGTTTTTT
TRBV30,TRBJ2-1,NA,TRBD2,CAWSVAGGPRNEQFF,TGTGCCTGGAGTGTAGCGGGAGGGCCTCGAAATGAGCAGTTCTTC
TRBV7-2,TRBJ2-3,NA,TRBD2,CASSWHRLAVTDTQYF,TGTGCCAGCAGCTGGCATCGGCTAGCGGTTACAGATACGCAGTATTTT
TRBV4-3,TRBJ1-4,NA,NA,CASSPRSHGNEKLFF,TGCGCCAGCAGCCCCCGAAGTCATGGTAATGAAAAACTGTTTTTT
TRBV29-1,TRBJ2-2,once,NA,CSVAINTGELFF,TGCAGCGTTGCTATAAACACCGGGGAGCTGTTTTTT
TRBV15,TRBJ1-2,once,NA,CATSREGTTLVSYGYTF,TGTGCCACCAGCAGAGAGGGCACAACCCTAGTCAGCTATGGCTACACCTTC
TRBV7-9,TRBJ2-5,NA,NA,CASSLVQGHRETQYF,TGTGCCAGCAGCTTGGTACAGGGCCATAGGGAGACCCAGTACTTC
TRBV15,TRBJ1-2,NA,TRBD1,CATSNDRVINYGYTF,TGTGCCACCAGCAACGACAGGGTTATTAACTATGGCTACACCTTC